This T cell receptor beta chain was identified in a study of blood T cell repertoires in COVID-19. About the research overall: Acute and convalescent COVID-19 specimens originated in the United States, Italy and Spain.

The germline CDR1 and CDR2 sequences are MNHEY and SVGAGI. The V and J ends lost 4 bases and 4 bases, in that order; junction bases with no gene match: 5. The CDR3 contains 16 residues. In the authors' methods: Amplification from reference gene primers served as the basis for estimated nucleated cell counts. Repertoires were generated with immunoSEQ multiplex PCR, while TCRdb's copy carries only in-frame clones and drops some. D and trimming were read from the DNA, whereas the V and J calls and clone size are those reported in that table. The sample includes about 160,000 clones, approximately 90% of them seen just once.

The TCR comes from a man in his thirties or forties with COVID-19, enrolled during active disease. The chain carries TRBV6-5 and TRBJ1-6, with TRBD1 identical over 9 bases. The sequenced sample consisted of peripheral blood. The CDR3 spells CASSLNRGRYNSPLHF. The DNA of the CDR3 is TGTGCCAGCAGTTTGAACAGGGGGCGTTATAATTCACCCCTCCACTTT.